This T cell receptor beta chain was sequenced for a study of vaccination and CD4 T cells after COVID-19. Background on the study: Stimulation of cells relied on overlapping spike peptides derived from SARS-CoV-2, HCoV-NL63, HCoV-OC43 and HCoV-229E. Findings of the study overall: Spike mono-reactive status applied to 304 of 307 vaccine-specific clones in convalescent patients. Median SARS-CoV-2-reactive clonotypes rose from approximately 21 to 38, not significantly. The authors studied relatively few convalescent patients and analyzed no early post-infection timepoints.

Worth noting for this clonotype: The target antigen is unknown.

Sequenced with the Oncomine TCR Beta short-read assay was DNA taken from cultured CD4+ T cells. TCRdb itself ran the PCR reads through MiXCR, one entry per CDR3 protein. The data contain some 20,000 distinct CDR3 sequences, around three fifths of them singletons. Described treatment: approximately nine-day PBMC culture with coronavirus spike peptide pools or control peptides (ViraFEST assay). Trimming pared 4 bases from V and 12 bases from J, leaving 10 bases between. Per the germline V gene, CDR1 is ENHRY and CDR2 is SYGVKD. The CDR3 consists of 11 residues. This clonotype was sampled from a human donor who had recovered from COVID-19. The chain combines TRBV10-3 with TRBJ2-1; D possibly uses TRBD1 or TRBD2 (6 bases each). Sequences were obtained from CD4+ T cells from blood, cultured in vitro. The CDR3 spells CAISVSGAQFF. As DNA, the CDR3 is TGTGCCATCAGTGTTTCGGGGGCGCAGTTCTTC.